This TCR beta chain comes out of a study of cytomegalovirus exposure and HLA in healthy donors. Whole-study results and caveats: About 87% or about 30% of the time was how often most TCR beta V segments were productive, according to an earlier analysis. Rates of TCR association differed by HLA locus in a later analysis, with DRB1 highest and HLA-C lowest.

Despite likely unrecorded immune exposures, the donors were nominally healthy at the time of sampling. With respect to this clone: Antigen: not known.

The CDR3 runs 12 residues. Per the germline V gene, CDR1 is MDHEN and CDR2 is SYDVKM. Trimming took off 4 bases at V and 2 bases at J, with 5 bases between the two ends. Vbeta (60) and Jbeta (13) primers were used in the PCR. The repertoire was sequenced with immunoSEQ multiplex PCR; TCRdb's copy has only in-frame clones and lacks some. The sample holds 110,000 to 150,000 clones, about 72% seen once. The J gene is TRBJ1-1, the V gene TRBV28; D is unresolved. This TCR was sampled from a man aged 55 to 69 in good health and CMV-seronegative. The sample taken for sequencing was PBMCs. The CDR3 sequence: CASSSSNTEAFF. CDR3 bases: TGTGCCAGCAGTTCGTCTAACACTGAAGCTTTCTTT.